These 10 T cell receptor beta chains were all obtained from the same sample, sequenced in a study of molecular identifiers for immune sequencing clone quantification. TCRdb analysed the PCR reads with MiXCR anew, one entry per CDR3 protein. The sample yields 350,000 or so distinct CDR3 sequences, over 20% seen once. The sequencing input was naive CD8+ T cells from blood, with Jurkat cell RNA spiked in. The subset denotes: FACS-sorted CD8+CD4-CCR7+CD45RA+ naive T cells. These receptor sequences come from a human donor in good health. Some libraries in this study had Jurkat cell RNA spiked in.

This clonotype was seen repeatedly, ten times or more. The chain combines TRBV4-1 with TRBJ2-7; no clear D gene. The germline gives CDR1 MGHRA, CDR2 YSYEKL. The V and J ends lost 0 bases and 4 bases respectively, with 10 bases between them. This CDR3 is built from 14 residues. The CDR3 spells CASSQEAMGYEQYF. The CDR3 DNA follows: TGCGCCAGCAGCCAAGAGGCTATGGGGTACGAGCAGTACTTC.

Worth noting for this clonotype: A much bigger clone sits one base away, suggesting this may be a read error. V gene TRBV29-1 combines with J gene TRBJ2-7; possibly TRBD1 for D (6 bases). Looked up from germline, CDR1 is SQVTM and CDR2 is ANQGSEA. The CDR3 has 12 residues. The DNA of the CDR3 is TGCGGCGCCGCAGACAGGAACTACGAGCAGTACTTC. It is translated as CGAADRNYEQYF.

This clonotype was recorded many times. The J gene is TRBJ2-1, the V gene TRBV24-1; D gene ambiguous. Germline values: CDR1 KGHDR, CDR2 SFDVKD. V lost 1 base to trimming and J lost 9 bases, with 12 bases between them. This CDR3 comprises 14 residues. The DNA of the CDR3 is TGTGCCACCAGTGATTTAGGTGCCCCTAGTGAGCAGTTCTTC. Protein: CATSDLGAPSEQFF.

At least ten counts were recorded for this clonotype. This CDR3 is CASSLVTRPFEQYF. The CDR3 DNA is TGTGCCAGCAGCTTAGTTACGCGTCCGTTCGAGCAGTACTTC. The rearrangement uses TRBV7-9 and TRBJ2-7; D gene ambiguous. The germline V gene encodes CDR1 SEHNR and CDR2 FQNEAQ (reference sequence). The CDR3 runs 14 residues. Trimming pared 1 base from V and 6 bases from J, leaving 13 bases between.

This clonotype has ten or more counts. The J gene is TRBJ2-3, the V gene TRBV4-3; D possibly corresponds to TRBD2 (6 bases). The CDR3 covers 16 residues. The germline gives CDR1 LGHNA, CDR2 YSLEER. Trimming took 4 bases from V and 3 from J, leaving 17 bases between them. The CDR3 is CASSPHASGTTDTQYF. CDR3 nucleotide sequence: TGCGCCAGCAGCCCGCACGCGTCAGGGACTACAGATACGCAGTATTTT.

This clonotype was counted at least ten times. The chain links TRBV5-6 to TRBJ2-7, with unresolved D. The germline V gene has CDR1 SGHDT and CDR2 YYEEEE. The V gene lost 4 bases and the J gene lost 2 bases, with 10 bases spanning the gap. This CDR3 comprises 13 residues. The CDR3 region is CASSLRRTYEQYF. The CDR3 bases are TGTGCCAGCAGCCTAAGAAGAACCTACGAGCAGTACTTC.

This clonotype was observed a few times. This chain uses TRBV20-1 with TRBJ2-7, with unresolved D. The CDR3 runs 13 residues. Trimming cost V 1 base and J 2 bases, with 9 bases left between them. Germline V CDR1 and CDR2: DFQATT, SNEGSKA (reference sequence). Written as DNA, the CDR3 is TGCAGTGCTAGAGCGACCCAAGCCTACGAGCAGTACTTC. Its translation: CSARATQAYEQYF.

The CDR3 reads CAISEVTAAIYEQYF. The DNA for the CDR3 is TGTGCCATCAGTGAGGTAACAGCGGCCATCTACGAGCAGTACTTC. The chain uses TRBV10-3 and TRBJ2-7, with D possibly TRBD2 on 5 matching bases. Trimming cost V 2 bases and J 3 bases, with 14 bases left between them. CDR1 ENHRY and CDR2 SYGVKD come from the germline V gene. The CDR3 sequence is 15 residues long.

Many counts were recorded for this clonotype. The J gene is TRBJ1-1, the V gene TRBV30; D call uncertain. The CDR3 has 13 residues. Germline CDR1 is GTSNPN and CDR2 is SVGIG (reference sequence). Trimming took 3 bases from V and 5 from J, leaving 13 bases between them. The CDR3 protein is CAWRVGLGTEAFF. CDR3 DNA: TGTGCCTGGAGGGTGGGCCTCGGGACTGAAGCTTTCTTT.

In its sample, this clonotype was seen many times. This CDR3 reads CSVEGTRGARTEAFF. CDR3 coding DNA: TGCAGCGTTGAAGGCACGAGGGGCGCGAGGACTGAAGCTTTCTTT. V and J are TRBV29-1 and TRBJ1-1; maybe TRBD1 (5 bases). The ends were cut back, 1 base at V and 5 bases at J, with 17 bases in the middle. This CDR3 is 15 amino acids long. CDR1 and CDR2 (germline): SQVTM, ANQGSEA.